Sequencing of this T cell receptor beta chain was carried out in a study of immune evolution from preneoplasia to lung adenocarcinoma. The CDR3 sequence is 13 residues long. Trimming removed 1 base from V and 3 bases from J, with 7 bases in between. The germline CDR1 and CDR2 sequences are SGHRS and YFSETQ. Here immunoSEQ multiplex PCR was the method, and the copy in TCRdb shows in-frame clones only, minus some. The table has around 10,000 clones, over 60% seen once. The sample comprised FFPE minimally invasive lung adenocarcinoma tissue. J is TRBJ1-2 and V is TRBV5-1; D remains ambiguous. The clonotype was recovered from a person aged 70 to 85 with lung adenocarcinoma. Some clones in this sample may be carry-over from other donors' samples. This chain's CDR3 is CASSLTTDYGYTF. As DNA, the CDR3 is TGCGCCAGCAGCTTGACCACAGACTATGGCTACACCTTC. Drawing the rest from reference TRBV5-1 and TRBJ1-2, the complete variable domain is KAGVTQTPRYLIKTRGQQVTLSCSPISGHRSVSWYQQTPGQGLQFLFEYFSETQRNKGNFPGRFSGRQFSNSRSEMNVSTLELGDSALYLCASSLTTDYGYTFGSGTRLTVV.